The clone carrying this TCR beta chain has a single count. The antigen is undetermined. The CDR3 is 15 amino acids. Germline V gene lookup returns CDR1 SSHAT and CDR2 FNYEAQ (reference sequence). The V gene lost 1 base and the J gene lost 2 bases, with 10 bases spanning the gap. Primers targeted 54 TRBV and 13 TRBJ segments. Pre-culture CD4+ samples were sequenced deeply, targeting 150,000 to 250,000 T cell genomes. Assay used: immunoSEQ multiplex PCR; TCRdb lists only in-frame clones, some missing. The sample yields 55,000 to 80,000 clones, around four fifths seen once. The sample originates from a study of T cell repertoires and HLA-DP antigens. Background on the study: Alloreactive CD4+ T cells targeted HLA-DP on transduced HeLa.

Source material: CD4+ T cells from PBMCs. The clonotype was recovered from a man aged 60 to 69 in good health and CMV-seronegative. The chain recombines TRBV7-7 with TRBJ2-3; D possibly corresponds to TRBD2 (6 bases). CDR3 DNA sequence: TGTGCCAGCAGCTTAGAGTCTAGCGCCACAGATACGCAGTATTTT. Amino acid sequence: CASSLESSATDTQYF.